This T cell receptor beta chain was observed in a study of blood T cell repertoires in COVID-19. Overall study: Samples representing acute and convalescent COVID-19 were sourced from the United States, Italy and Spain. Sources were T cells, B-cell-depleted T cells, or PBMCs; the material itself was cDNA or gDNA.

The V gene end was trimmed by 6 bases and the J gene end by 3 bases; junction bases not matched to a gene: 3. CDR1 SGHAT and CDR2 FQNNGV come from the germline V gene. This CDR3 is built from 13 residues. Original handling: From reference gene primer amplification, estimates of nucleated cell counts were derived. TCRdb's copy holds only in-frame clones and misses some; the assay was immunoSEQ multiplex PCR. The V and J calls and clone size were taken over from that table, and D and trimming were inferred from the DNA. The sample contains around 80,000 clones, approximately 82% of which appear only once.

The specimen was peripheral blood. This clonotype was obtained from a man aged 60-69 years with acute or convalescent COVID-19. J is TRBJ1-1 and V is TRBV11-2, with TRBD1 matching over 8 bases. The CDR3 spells CASSRQGYTEAFF. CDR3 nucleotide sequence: TGTGCCAGCAGTCGACAGGGGTACACTGAAGCTTTCTTT.